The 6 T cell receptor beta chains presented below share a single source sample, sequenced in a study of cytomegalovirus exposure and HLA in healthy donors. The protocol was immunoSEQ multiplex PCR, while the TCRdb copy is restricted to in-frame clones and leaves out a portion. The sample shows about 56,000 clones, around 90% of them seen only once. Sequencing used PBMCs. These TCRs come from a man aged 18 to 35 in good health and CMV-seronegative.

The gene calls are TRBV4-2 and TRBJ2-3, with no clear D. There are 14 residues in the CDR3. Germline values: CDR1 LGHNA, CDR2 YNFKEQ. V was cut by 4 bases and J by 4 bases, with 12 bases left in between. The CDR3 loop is CASSRLETSDTQYF. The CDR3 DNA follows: TGTGCCAGCAGCCGGTTGGAGACGTCAGATACGCAGTATTTT.

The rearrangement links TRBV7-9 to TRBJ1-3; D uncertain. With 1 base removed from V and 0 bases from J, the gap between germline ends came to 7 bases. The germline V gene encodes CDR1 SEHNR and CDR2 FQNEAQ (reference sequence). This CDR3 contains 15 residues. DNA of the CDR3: TGTGCCAGCAGCTTAGAACAGCTCTCTGGAAACACCATATATTTT. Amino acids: CASSLEQLSGNTIYF.

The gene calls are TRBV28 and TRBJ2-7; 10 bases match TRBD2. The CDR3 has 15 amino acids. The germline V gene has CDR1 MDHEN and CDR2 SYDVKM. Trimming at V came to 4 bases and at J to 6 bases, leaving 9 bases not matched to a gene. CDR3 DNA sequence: TGTGCCAGCAGTTGGACTAGCGGTGGACCCGGCGAGCAGTACTTC. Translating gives CASSWTSGGPGEQYF.

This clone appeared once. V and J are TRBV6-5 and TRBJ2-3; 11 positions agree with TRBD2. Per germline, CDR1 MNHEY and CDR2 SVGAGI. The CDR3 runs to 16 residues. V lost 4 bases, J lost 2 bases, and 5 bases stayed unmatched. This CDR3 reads CASSSLAGAPTDTQYF. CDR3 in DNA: TGTGCCAGCAGTTCACTAGCGGGAGCCCCCACAGATACGCAGTATTTT.

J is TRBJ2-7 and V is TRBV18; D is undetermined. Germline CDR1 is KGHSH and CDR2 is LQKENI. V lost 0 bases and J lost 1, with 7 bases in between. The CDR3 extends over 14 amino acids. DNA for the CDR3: TGTGCCAGCTCACCACCTACAGAATCCTACGAGCAGTACTTC. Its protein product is CASSPPTESYEQYF.

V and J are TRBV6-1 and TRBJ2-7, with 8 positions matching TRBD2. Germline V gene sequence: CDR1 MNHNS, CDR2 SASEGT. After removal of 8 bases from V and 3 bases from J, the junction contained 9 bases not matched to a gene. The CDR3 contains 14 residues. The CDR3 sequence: CASHTAGDFYEQYF. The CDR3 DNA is TGTGCCAGCCATACAGCGGGAGACTTCTACGAGCAGTACTTC.